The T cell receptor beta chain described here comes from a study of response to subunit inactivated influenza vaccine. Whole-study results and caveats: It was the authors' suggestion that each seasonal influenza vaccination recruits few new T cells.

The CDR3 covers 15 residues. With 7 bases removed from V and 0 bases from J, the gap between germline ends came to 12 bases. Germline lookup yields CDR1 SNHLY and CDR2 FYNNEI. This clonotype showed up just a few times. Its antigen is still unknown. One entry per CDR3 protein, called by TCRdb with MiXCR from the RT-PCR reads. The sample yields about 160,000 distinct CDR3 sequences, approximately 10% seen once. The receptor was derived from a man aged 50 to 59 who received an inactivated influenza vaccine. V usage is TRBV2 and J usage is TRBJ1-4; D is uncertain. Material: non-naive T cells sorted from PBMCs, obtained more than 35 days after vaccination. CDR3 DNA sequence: TGTGCCAGCACCCTGACGGATGCAACTAATGAAAAACTGTTTTTT. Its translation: CASTLTDATNEKLFF.